This TCR beta chain was documented in a study of shared clonotypes between healthy human individuals. Across the whole study: Donor ages ranged 18 to 49 years: a couple of women, three men.

The protocol was immunoSEQ multiplex PCR, while the TCRdb copy is restricted to in-frame clones and leaves out a portion. Here the sample spans approximately 100,000 clones, roughly 70% being singletons. Germline CDR1 and CDR2: SGHAT and FQNNGV. V lost 5 bases, J lost 1 base, and 17 bases lay in between. The CDR3 has 16 amino acids. The chain carries TRBV11-2 and TRBJ2-5; a possible D gene is TRBD1 (7 bases). Input material: memory CD8+ T cells sorted from blood. Subset of the sample: CD45RO+ cells pooled with CCR7-negative TemRA cells. This TCR was recovered from a woman in her twenties or thirties in good health. CDR3 in DNA: TGTGCCAGCAGCCGCGGGGCATGGGACAGCCAAGAGACCCAGTACTTC. Translation: CASSRGAWDSQETQYF.